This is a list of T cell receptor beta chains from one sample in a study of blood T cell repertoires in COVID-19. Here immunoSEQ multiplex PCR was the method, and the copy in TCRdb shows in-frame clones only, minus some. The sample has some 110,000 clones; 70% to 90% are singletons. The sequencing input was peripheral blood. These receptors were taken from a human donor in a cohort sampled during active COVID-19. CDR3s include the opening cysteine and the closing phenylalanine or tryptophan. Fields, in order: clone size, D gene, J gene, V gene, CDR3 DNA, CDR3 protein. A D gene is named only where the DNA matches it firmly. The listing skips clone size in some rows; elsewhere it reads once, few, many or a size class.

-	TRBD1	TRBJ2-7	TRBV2	TGTGCCAGCAAGGAGACAGGGGTCTCCTACGAGCAGTACTTC	CASKETGVSYEQYF
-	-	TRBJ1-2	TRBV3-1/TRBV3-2	TGTGCCAGCAGCCAGGCCCCCGGAGTGTATGGCTACACCTTC	CASSQAPGVYGYTF
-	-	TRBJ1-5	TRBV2	TGTGCCAGCAGCGTGGCCCCTCAGCCCCAGCATTTT	CASSVAPQPQHF
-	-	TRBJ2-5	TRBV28	TGTGCCAGCGCTTCAGGGATAGAAGAGACCCAGTACTTC	CASASGIEETQYF
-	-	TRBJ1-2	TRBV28	TGTGCCAGCACCCTTGGGACACCCCTACTCGCTAACTATGGCTACACCTTC	CASTLGTPLLANYGYTF
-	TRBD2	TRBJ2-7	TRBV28	TGTGCCAGCAGTTTACTAGCGGGGGGGAATTACGAGCAGTACTTC	CASSLLAGGNYEQYF
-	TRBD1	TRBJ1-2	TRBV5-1	TGCGCCAGCAGCCCGGGGGACAGAGAATATGGCTACACCTTC	CASSPGDREYGYTF
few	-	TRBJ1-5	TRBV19	TGTGCCAGTAGTACCGGGATTAGCAATCAGCCCCAGCATTTT	CASSTGISNQPQHF
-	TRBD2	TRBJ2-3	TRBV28	TGTGCCAGCACCGCTCTAGCGGGAGGAAAAAAGACAGATACGCAGTATTTT	CASTALAGGKKTDTQYF
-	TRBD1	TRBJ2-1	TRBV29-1	TGCAGCGTCTCAGGGGGATCCTACAATGAGCAGTTCTTC	CSVSGGSYNEQFF
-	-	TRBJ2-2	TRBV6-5	TGTGCCAGCAGTTCCGTCGGGGAGCTGTTTTTT	CASSSVGELFF
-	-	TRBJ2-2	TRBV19	TGTGCCAGTAGTCTGGGGAGTCCATTCGGGGAGCTGTTTTTT	CASSLGSPFGELFF
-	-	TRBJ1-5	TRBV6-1	TGTGCCAGCAGTGAATCTGTGAATCAGCCCCAGCATTTT	CASSESVNQPQHF
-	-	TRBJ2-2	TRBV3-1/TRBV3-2	TGTGCCAGCTGCCATCGGGGGAACACCGGGGAGCTGTTTTTT	CASCHRGNTGELFF
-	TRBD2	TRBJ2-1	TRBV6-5	TGTGCCAGCAGATCCGGGACTAGCGGAAATGAGCAGTTCTTC	CASRSGTSGNEQFF
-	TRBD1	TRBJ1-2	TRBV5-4	TGTGCCAGCAGCTCGAGACAGGGCGTCAACTATGGCTACACCTTC	CASSSRQGVNYGYTF
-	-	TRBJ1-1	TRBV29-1	TGCAGCGTCCTCAGGAAAATGAACACTGAAGCTTTCTTT	CSVLRKMNTEAFF
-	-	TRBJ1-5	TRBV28	TGTGCCAGCATCCCTGGGGCAGATGATAGCAATCAGCCCCAGCATTTT	CASIPGADDSNQPQHF
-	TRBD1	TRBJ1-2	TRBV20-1	TGCAGTGCTAGTTTGTCCCATGCGAACAGGGGCGTTGGCTATGGCTACACCTTC	CSASLSHANRGVGYGYTF
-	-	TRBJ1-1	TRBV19	TGTGCCAGTAGTCCCCGTTCGGCCGACAGGAACACTGAAGCTTTCTTT	CASSPRSADRNTEAFF
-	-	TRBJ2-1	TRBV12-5	-	CASGLVGGGTVALGGFF
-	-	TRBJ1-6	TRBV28	TGTGCCATAGGACAGTTGAGCTCCTATAATTCACCCCTCCACTTT	CAIGQLSSYNSPLHF
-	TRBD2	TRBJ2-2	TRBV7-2	TGTGCCAGCAGCGAGTCTAGCGGGAGACACACCGGGGAGCTGTTTTTT	CASSESSGRHTGELFF
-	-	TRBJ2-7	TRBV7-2	TGTGCCAGCAGCCCCCGACAGAGAACCTACGAGCAGTACTTC	CASSPRQRTYEQYF
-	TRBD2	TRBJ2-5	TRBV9	TGTGCCAGCAGCGTAGTTTCGGGGGGGCGAGAGACCCAGTACTTC	CASSVVSGGRETQYF
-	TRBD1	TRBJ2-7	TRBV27	TGTGCCAGCAGGGGACAGGGGAACTACGAGCAGTACTTC	CASRGQGNYEQYF
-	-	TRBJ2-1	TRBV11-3	TGTGCCAGCTCCAGGGGTAGTAATGAGCAGTTCTTC	CASSRGSNEQFF
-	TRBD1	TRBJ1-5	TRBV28	TGTGCCAGCAGGTCCGGCTTGGGGACAGCTTTTAGCAATCAGCCCCAGCATTTT	CASRSGLGTAFSNQPQHF
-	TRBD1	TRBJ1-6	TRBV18	TGTGCCAGCTCGCCGGGACAGCAAAATTCACCCCTCCACTTT	CASSPGQQNSPLHF
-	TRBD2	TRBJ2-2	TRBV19	TGTGCCAGTAGTTTCAGCGGGGGGGCGCGCGGGGAGCTGTTTTTT	CASSFSGGARGELFF
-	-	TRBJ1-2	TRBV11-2	TGTGCCAGCAGCTTAGAGGCAGGGATTAACTATGGCTACACCTTC	CASSLEAGINYGYTF
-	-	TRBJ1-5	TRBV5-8	TGTGCCAGCAGCCTTGGCCGAGGCCTGGGGGGAAATCAGCCCCAGCATTTT	CASSLGRGLGGNQPQHF